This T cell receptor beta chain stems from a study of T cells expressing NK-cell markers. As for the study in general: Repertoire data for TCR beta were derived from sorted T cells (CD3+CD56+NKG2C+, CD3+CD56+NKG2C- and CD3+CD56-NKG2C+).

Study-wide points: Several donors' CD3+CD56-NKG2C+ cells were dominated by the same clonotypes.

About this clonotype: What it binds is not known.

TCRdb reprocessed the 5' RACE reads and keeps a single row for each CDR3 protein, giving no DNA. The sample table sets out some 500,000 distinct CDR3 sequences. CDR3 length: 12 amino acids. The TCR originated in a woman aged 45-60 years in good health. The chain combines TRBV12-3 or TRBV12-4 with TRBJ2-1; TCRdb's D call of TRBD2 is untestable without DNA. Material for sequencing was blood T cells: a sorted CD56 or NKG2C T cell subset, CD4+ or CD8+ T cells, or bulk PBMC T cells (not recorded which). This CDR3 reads CASSRAQNEQFF.